This T cell receptor (beta chain) originates from a study of blood T cell repertoires in COVID-19. Study at large: COVID-19 samples, acute and convalescent, were from the United States, Italy and Spain. PBMCs, B-cell-depleted T cells, or T cells were the source of the cDNA or gDNA that made up the material.

The ends lost 4 bases at V and 7 bases at J; junction bases unmatched: 6. The CDR3 runs to 13 residues. Germline lookup yields CDR1 SGHRS and CDR2 YFSETQ. This study enrolled people aged 18 to 89 from around 25 US geographic areas. The table came from immunoSEQ multiplex PCR; TCRdb's copy has only in-frame clones and leaves some out. The sample yields a few hundred thousand clones, around 85% seen once. This TCR was sampled from a woman aged 55 to 70 who had recovered from COVID-19. Sequencing was performed on PBMCs or T cells enriched from blood (not recorded which). The V call is TRBV5-1, the J call TRBJ1-2; the match to TRBD1 covers 8 bases. The CDR3 sequence is CASSPAGGFGYTF. The CDR3 coding sequence is TGCGCCAGCAGCCCGGCAGGGGGCTTTGGCTACACCTTC.